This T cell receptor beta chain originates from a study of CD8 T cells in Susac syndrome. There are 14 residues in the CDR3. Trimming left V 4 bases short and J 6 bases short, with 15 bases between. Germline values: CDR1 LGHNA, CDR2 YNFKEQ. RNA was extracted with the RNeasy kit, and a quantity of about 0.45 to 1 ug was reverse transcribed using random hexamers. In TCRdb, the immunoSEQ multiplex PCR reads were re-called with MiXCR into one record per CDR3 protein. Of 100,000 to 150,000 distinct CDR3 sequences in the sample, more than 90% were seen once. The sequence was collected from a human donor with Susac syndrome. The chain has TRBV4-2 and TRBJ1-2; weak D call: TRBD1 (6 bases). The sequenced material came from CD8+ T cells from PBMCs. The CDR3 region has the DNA TGTGCCAGCAGCCCCAAGGGGGGATGGGATGGCTACACCTTC. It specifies CASSPKGGWDGYTF.